The 23 T cell receptor beta chains below come from one sample, sequenced in a study of blood T cell repertoires in COVID-19. Produced via immunoSEQ multiplex PCR; TCRdb's table is partial and in-frame only. Of around 200,000 clones in the sample, 70% to 90% were seen once. Sample: peripheral blood. These receptors came from an elderly woman with acute or convalescent COVID-19.

V is TRBV5-1 and J is TRBJ2-5, with TRBD2 identical over 9 bases. The CDR3 has 14 amino acids. The germline V gene has CDR1 SGHRS and CDR2 YFSETQ. The trim removed 3 bases at V and 5 bases at J, leaving 5 bases unmatched. The CDR3 loop is CASSSTSGPETQYF. CDR3 in DNA: TGCGCCAGCAGCTCGACTAGCGGTCCGGAGACCCAGTACTTC.

The chain uses TRBV2 and TRBJ1-6; D not certain. Trimming left V 8 bases short and J 0 bases short, with 14 bases between. In germline, CDR1 is SNHLY, CDR2 FYNNEI. The CDR3 totals 16 residues. CDR3 loop: CASLKSGSSYNSPLHF. CDR3 nucleotides: TGTGCCAGCCTCAAGTCGGGGAGCTCCTATAATTCACCCCTCCACTTT.

This clone was seen a handful of times. The chain links TRBV12-3 or TRBV12-4 to TRBJ1-5, with a possible D match to TRBD1 (6 bases). The CDR3 runs 12 residues. V dropped 6 bases and J dropped 9 bases, with 12 bases sitting between them. Here the CDR3 reads CASRQGSRPQHF. The CDR3 DNA sequence: TGTGCCAGCAGACAGGGTTCACGGCCCCAGCATTTT.

The chain couples TRBV7-9 to TRBJ1-1; D is uncertain. Trimming took off 4 bases at V and 2 bases at J, with 8 bases between the two ends. The germline CDR1 and CDR2 sequences are SEHNR and FQNEAQ (reference sequence). This CDR3 spans 13 amino acids. Here the CDR3 DNA reads TGTGCCAGCAGCTGGGAGGTTAACACTGAAGCTTTCTTT. Amino acids: CASSWEVNTEAFF.

The sample holds one count of this clone. J is TRBJ1-6 and V is TRBV27; possible D gene TRBD1, 5 bases. The V end lost 4 bases, the J end lost 7 bases, and 17 bases lay between the germline ends. In germline, CDR1 is MNHEY, CDR2 SMNVEV (reference sequence). The CDR3 is made up of 16 amino acids. The DNA of the CDR3 is TGTGCCAGCAGTTCCCCCCAAGGGGTACTGAATTCACCCCTCCACTTT. Encoded protein: CASSSPQGVLNSPLHF.

The V gene is TRBV5-4, the J gene TRBJ2-3, with D possibly being TRBD2 (7 bases). The CDR3 runs 18 residues. Per germline, CDR1 SGHNT and CDR2 YYREEE (reference sequence). V was clipped by 3 bases and J by 7 bases, with 27 bases between them. The DNA of the CDR3 is TGTGCCAGCAGCTGGGGGGGTATTGGCAGGGGACGTGAAAATACGCAGTATTTT. Residues: CASSWGGIGRGRENTQYF.

The chain has TRBV28 and TRBJ1-2, with no clear D. Germline V gene sequence: CDR1 MDHEN, CDR2 SYDVKM. V lost 7 bases and J 5 bases, leaving 11 bases between the germline ends. The CDR3 consists of 12 residues. This chain's CDR3 is CASKLPVYGYTF. For the CDR3, the DNA is TGTGCCAGCAAACTGCCGGTTTATGGCTACACCTTC.

The V call is TRBV20-1, the J call TRBJ1-2; D uncertain. The CDR3 consists of 13 residues. Trimming pared 3 bases from V and 3 bases from J, leaving 11 bases between. Germline assignment: CDR1 DFQATT and CDR2 SNEGSKA (reference sequence). CDR3 coding DNA: TGCAGTGCTAGTTCCAGTCACGACTATGGCTACACCTTC. Translation gives CSASSSHDYGYTF.

This clone was recorded only once. This chain uses TRBV30 with TRBJ1-6; D is unresolved. The CDR3 has 15 residues. Trimming removed 4 bases at V and 7 bases at J, with 17 bases between. Looked up from germline, CDR1 is GTSNPN and CDR2 is SVGIG (reference sequence). The CDR3: CAWTPGLTLNSPLHF. CDR3 bases: TGTGCCTGGACCCCCGGACTTACACTCAATTCACCCCTCCACTTT.

V and J are TRBV4-1 and TRBJ2-1; TRBD2 matches 10 bases. The CDR3 runs 17 residues. Per the germline V gene, CDR1 is MGHRA and CDR2 is YSYEKL. Trimming removed 2 bases from V and 9 bases from J; junction bases left unmatched: 13. CDR3 coding DNA: TGCGCCAGCAGCCAACCCCCGGGACTAGCGAGTGCTGGTGAGCAGTTCTTC. The encoded protein is CASSQPPGLASAGEQFF.

The chain has TRBV7-9 and TRBJ2-7; 7 nucleotides agree with TRBD2. With 3 bases clipped from V and 2 bases from J, the junction kept 4 bases outside the gene matches. Germline values: CDR1 SEHNR, CDR2 FQNEAQ (reference sequence). The CDR3 length is 14 residues. The DNA of the CDR3 is TGTGCCAGCAGCTTGACTAGCCTACCCTACGAGCAGTACTTC. This sequence encodes CASSLTSLPYEQYF.

The chain recombines TRBV21-1 with TRBJ1-6; the tabulated D call, TRBD1, remains unverified against the DNA. TRBV21-1 counts as a pseudogene. The CDR3 loop spans 16 amino acids. CDR3 DNA: TGTGCCAGCAGCAAAGGACAGGGGCGGATTAATTCACCCCTCCACTTT. Protein: CASSKGQGRINSPLHF.

The chain recombines TRBV7-3 with TRBJ2-2; 7 positions match TRBD1. V lost 4 bases to trimming and J lost 6 bases; unmatched junction nucleotides: 11. Germline CDR1 SGHTA, CDR2 FQGTGA. The CDR3 spans 16 residues. The CDR3 sequence is CASSSPGQTPPGELFF. CDR3 coding DNA: TGTGCCAGCAGCTCCCCGGGACAGACCCCTCCCGGGGAGCTGTTTTTT.

The chain uses TRBV28 and TRBJ1-6; D is undetermined. CDR1 and CDR2 (germline): MDHEN, SYDVKM. V lost 3 bases to trimming and J lost 2 bases, with 11 bases between them. CDR3 length equals 16 residues. This CDR3 is CASSLGSWTYNSPLHF. For the CDR3, the DNA is TGTGCCAGCAGTTTGGGCAGTTGGACCTATAATTCACCCCTCCACTTT.

The chain's CDR3 is CASIVAGPGSYEQYF. CDR3 DNA sequence: TGTGCCAGCATCGTCGCGGGGCCGGGATCCTACGAGCAGTACTTC. This chain links TRBV6-5 with TRBJ2-7; D perhaps matches TRBD2 (6 bases). The ends were cut back, 7 bases at V and 1 base at J, with 17 bases in the middle. Germline values: CDR1 MNHEY, CDR2 SVGAGI. The CDR3 spans 15 residues.

The chain uses TRBV19 and TRBJ1-6; D remains unclear. This CDR3 spans 15 amino acids. Germline-derived CDR1 and CDR2 are LNHDA and SQIVND (reference sequence). V was pared by 5 bases and J by 3 bases, with 11 bases between. CDR3 protein: CASSEQTVYNSPLHF. CDR3 nucleotides: TGTGCCAGTAGTGAACAGACCGTCTATAATTCACCCCTCCACTTT.

The chain carries TRBV6-2 or TRBV6-3 and TRBJ1-2, with 8 bases matching TRBD1. Germline loops: CDR1 MNHEY, CDR2 SVGEGT. With V trimmed by 2 bases and J by 5 bases, 4 bases remained unmatched. The CDR3 consists of 14 residues. As DNA, the CDR3 is TGTGCCAGCAGTTACAGACAGGGGCAGTATGGCTACACCTTC. Translated, it gives CASSYRQGQYGYTF.

The chain employs TRBV27 and TRBJ2-3, with 12 bases lining up with TRBD2. With V trimmed by 6 bases and J by 0 bases, 13 bases remained unmatched. The CDR3 runs 19 residues. Germline V gene lookup returns CDR1 MNHEY and CDR2 SMNVEV (reference sequence). In nucleotides, the CDR3 is TGTGCCAGCAGAGGACTAGCGGGAATAATAGGTCCTAGCACAGATACGCAGTATTTT. Its translation: CASRGLAGIIGPSTDTQYF.

The gene calls are TRBV19 and TRBJ1-3; weak D call: TRBD1 (5 bases). Germline V gene sequence: CDR1 LNHDA, CDR2 SQIVND (reference sequence). CDR3 length: 16 residues. V was shortened by 4 bases and J by 4 bases, with 17 bases between the two germline ends. The CDR3 loop is CASSTPGGPPGNTIYF. The CDR3 nucleotides are TGTGCCAGTAGTACCCCCGGGGGACCACCCGGAAACACCATATATTTT.

The gene calls are TRBV18 and TRBJ2-5; perhaps TRBD1 as D (6 bases). This CDR3 contains 12 residues. Germline values: CDR1 KGHSH, CDR2 LQKENI. V was cut by 4 bases and J by 5 bases, with 8 bases left in between. CDR3 coding DNA: TGTGCCAGCTCACAAAGGGGGGAGACCCAGTACTTC. It translates to CASSQRGETQYF. The full variable domain, rest sourced from reference TRBV18 and TRBJ2-5, is NAGVMQNPRHLVRRRGQEARLRCSPMKGHSHVYWYRQLPEEGLKFMVYLQKENIIDESGMPKERFSAEFPKEGPSILRIQQVVRGDSAAYFCASSQRGETQYFGPGTRLLVL.

The J gene is TRBJ1-2, the V gene TRBV6-6; 10 bases are shared with TRBD1. Germline V gene data show CDR1 as MNHNY and CDR2 as SVGAGI (reference sequence). This CDR3 is 12 amino acids long. J lost 14 bases, V lost 6 bases, and 9 bases had no gene match. CDR3 loop: CASRAPGTGVTF. The DNA of the CDR3 is TGTGCCAGCAGGGCCCCCGGGACAGGGGTTACCTTC.

CDR3 sequence: CASSRQGGNNYGYTF. The CDR3 bases are TGTGCCAGCAGCAGACAGGGGGGGAATAACTATGGCTACACCTTC. The V call is TRBV6-2 or TRBV6-3, the J call TRBJ1-2; 9 bases agree with TRBD1. Germline V gene lookup returns CDR1 MNHEY and CDR2 SVGEGT. This CDR3 contains 15 residues. Trimming at V came to 6 bases and at J to 1 base, leaving 6 bases not matched to a gene.

This clone was detected only a few times. This rearrangement joins TRBV15 to TRBJ2-1; 9 bases are shared with TRBD2. This CDR3 region has 18 residues. The V gene end was trimmed by 0 bases and the J gene end by 2 bases; junction bases not matched to a gene: 8. CDR1 is LNHNV and CDR2 is YYDKDF in the germline V gene (reference sequence). The DNA of the CDR3 is TGTGCCACCAGCAGAGATCCGCTAGCGGGAACAACCTACAATGAGCAGTTCTTC. Protein sequence: CATSRDPLAGTTYNEQFF.